These 13 T cell receptor beta chains were sequenced from one sample in a study of Tregs in tolerant kidney transplant recipients. The protocol was immunoSEQ multiplex PCR, while the TCRdb copy is restricted to in-frame clones and leaves out a portion. In the table there are about 64,000 clones, 87% of which are singletons. Recipients received nonmyeloablative bone marrow transplants from related graft donors, with transient mixed chimerism. The sample consisted of CD4+ T cells from blood (PBMCs), taken 6 months after the transplant. Receptor source: a human patient who received a combined kidney and bone marrow transplant. Some of these T cells may belong to the graft donor.

V and J are TRBV19 and TRBJ1-1, with D possibly matching TRBD1 (6 bases). The CDR3 totals 13 residues. Between the trimmed V and J ends, which lost 6 bases and 0 bases, there was a span of 8 bases. Germline lookup yields CDR1 LNHDA and CDR2 SQIVND (reference sequence). CDR3 amino acids: CASSPGVNTEAFF. In DNA form, the CDR3 reads TGTGCCAGTAGCCCAGGGGTGAACACTGAAGCTTTCTTT.

J is TRBJ2-1 and V is TRBV5-1, with 7 bases matching TRBD2. J gave up 8 bases and V 4 bases, and 9 bases lay outside the gene matches. Germline-derived CDR1 and CDR2 are SGHRS and YFSETQ. This CDR3 region has 14 residues. The CDR3 DNA reads TGCGCCAGCAGCATTACGAGCGGGACCCATGAGCAGTTCTTC. It translates to CASSITSGTHEQFF. Together with reference TRBV5-1 and TRBJ2-1, the CDR3 gives the full variable domain: KAGVTQTPRYLIKTRGQQVTLSCSPISGHRSVSWYQQTPGQGLQFLFEYFSETQRNKGNFPGRFSGRQFSNSRSEMNVSTLELGDSALYLCASSITSGTHEQFFGPGTRLTVL.

This chain uses TRBV21-1 with TRBJ1-1. TRBV21-1 constitutes a pseudogene. The CDR3 totals 17 residues. The CDR3 region is CASSKALSGDPNTEAFF. CDR3 nucleotides: TGTGCCAGCAGCAAAGCGCTTTCGGGGGATCCGAACACTGAAGCTTTCTTT.

The chain carries TRBV19 and TRBJ2-5; the D is unclear. Trimming removed 7 bases at V and 2 bases at J, with 11 bases between. The CDR3 contains 13 residues. Germline CDR1 and CDR2: LNHDA and SQIVND (reference sequence). Here the CDR3 reads CASTRSRQETQYF. The DNA of the CDR3 is TGTGCCAGTACTAGGAGTCGACAAGAGACCCAGTACTTC.

In DNA form, the CDR3 reads TGTGCCAGCAGTCCCCAGACAGGTAGCTCTGGGGCCAACGTCCTGACTTTC. It codes for CASSPQTGSSGANVLTF. V and J are TRBV27 and TRBJ2-6, with D perhaps matching TRBD1 (6 bases). CDR3 length: 17 residues. Per germline, CDR1 MNHEY and CDR2 SMNVEV (reference sequence). Between the trimmed V and J ends, which lost 5 bases and 0 bases, there was a span of 14 bases.

J is TRBJ2-1 and V is TRBV5-1; D is perhaps TRBD2 (6 bases). The length of the CDR3 is 16 residues. CDR1 is SGHRS and CDR2 is YFSETQ in the germline V gene. Trimming pared 5 bases from V and 2 bases from J, leaving 17 bases between. This CDR3 is CASSQSGTAPYNEQFF. CDR3 nucleotides: TGCGCCAGCAGTCAATCCGGGACTGCACCCTACAATGAGCAGTTCTTC.

The chain joins TRBV21-1 to TRBJ1-5; the table's D call TRBD1 went unverified against the DNA. TRBV21-1 is listed as a pseudogene. This CDR3 is 14 amino acids long. The CDR3 spells CASSKAQGNQPQHF. CDR3 coding DNA: TGTGCCAGCAGCAAAGCGCAGGGGAATCAGCCCCAGCATTTT.

The chain uses TRBV18 and TRBJ2-1; the match to TRBD1 covers 8 bases. The J segment lost 7 bases and the V segment lost 1 base, leaving 6 bases of the junction unmatched. CDR1 and CDR2 from the germline V gene are KGHSH and LQKENI. The CDR3 consists of 15 residues. The CDR3 DNA sequence: TGTGCCAGCTCACCACGTCTGGACAGGGCTAATGAGCAGTTCTTC. This codes for CASSPRLDRANEQFF.

The chain has TRBV18 and TRBJ2-1; TRBD2 matches at 9 bases. With 5 bases clipped from V and 5 bases from J, the junction kept 1 base outside the gene matches. The CDR3 is 13 residues long. CDR1 and CDR2 (germline): KGHSH, LQKENI. The CDR3 here is CASSRLADNEQFF. The CDR3 nucleotides are TGTGCCAGCTCAAGACTAGCGGACAATGAGCAGTTCTTC.

This clone was detected only once. The genes are TRBV7-3 and TRBJ2-1, with 14 nucleotides matching TRBD2. J gave up 8 bases and V 5 bases, and 8 bases lay outside the gene matches. CDR1 and CDR2 from the germline V gene are SGHTA and FQGTGA. The CDR3 is made up of 16 amino acids. Written as DNA, the CDR3 is TGTGCCAGCAGCCCCCCGGGACTAGCGGGAGTACATGAGCAGTTCTTC. Its translation: CASSPPGLAGVHEQFF. The full variable domain, rest sourced from reference TRBV7-3 and TRBJ2-1, is GAGVSQTPSNKVTEKGKYVELRCDPISGHTALYWYRQSLGQGPEFLIYFQGTGAADDSGLPNDRFFAVRPEGSVSTLKIQRTERGDSAVYLCASSPPGLAGVHEQFFGPGTRLTVL.

This clone showed up just once. The chain employs TRBV5-1 and TRBJ2-7; 10 nucleotides agree with TRBD1. CDR3 length: 15 residues. V lost 4 bases, J lost 6 bases, and 10 bases stayed unmatched. Germline lookup yields CDR1 SGHRS and CDR2 YFSETQ. The CDR3 bases are TGCGCCAGCAGCCTTGATCCGGGACAGGGGATCGAGCAGTACTTC. Its protein is CASSLDPGQGIEQYF.

The V gene is TRBV19, the J gene TRBJ1-1; 9 nucleotides match TRBD1. The CDR3 has 14 amino acids. Germline CDR1 reads LNHDA; CDR2 reads SQIVND (reference sequence). J was trimmed by 6 bases and V by 3 bases; bases with no gene match: 5. The CDR3 nucleotides are TGTGCCAGTAGTATGGACAGGGGACTCTCTGAAGCTTTCTTT. Protein sequence: CASSMDRGLSEAFF.

The rearrangement uses TRBV29-1 and TRBJ2-2; 8 bases are shared with TRBD2. The germline gives CDR1 SQVTM, CDR2 ANQGSEA. The V segment lost 7 bases and the J segment 6 bases; nucleotides outside the gene matches: 4. The CDR3 spans 12 residues. The CDR3, as DNA: TGCAGCGGCGGGGGGAGGGCCGGGGAGCTGTTTTTT. This sequence encodes CSGGGRAGELFF.